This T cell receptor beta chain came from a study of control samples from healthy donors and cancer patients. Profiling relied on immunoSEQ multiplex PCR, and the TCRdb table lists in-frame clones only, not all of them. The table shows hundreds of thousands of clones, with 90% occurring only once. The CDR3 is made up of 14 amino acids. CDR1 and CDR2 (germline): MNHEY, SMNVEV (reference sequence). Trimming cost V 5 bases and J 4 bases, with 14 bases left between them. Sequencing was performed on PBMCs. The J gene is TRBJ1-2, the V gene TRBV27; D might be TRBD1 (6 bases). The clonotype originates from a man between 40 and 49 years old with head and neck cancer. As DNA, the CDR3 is TGTGCCAGCAGTCGCATGACAGGTACCTATGGCTACACCTTC. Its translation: CASSRMTGTYGYTF.